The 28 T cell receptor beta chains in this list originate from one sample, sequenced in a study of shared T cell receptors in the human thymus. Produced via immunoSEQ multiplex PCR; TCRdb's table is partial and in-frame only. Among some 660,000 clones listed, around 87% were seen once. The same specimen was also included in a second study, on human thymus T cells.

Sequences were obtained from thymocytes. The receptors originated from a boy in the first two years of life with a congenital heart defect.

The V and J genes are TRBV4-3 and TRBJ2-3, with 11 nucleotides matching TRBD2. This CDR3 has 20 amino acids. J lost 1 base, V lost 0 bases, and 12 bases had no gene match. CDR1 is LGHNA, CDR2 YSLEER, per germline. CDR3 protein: CASSQDLLAGGPTGTDTQYF. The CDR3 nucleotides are TGCGCCAGCAGCCAAGATCTGCTAGCGGGGGGTCCTACCGGCACAGATACGCAGTATTTT.

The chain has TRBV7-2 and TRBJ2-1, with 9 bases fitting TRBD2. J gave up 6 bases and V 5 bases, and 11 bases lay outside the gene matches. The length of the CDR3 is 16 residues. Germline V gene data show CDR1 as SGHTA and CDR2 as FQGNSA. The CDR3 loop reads CASSPTPREGGNEQFF. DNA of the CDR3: TGTGCCAGCAGCCCCACCCCGCGGGAGGGCGGCAATGAGCAGTTCTTC.

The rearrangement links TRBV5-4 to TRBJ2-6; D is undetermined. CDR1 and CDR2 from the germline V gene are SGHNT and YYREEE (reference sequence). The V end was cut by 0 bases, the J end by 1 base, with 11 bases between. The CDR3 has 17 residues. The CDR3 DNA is TGTGCCAGCAGCTTGGATCCCCCCGGGTCTGGGGCCAACGTCCTGACTTTC. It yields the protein CASSLDPPGSGANVLTF. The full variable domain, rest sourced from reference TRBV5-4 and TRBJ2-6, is ETGVTQSPTHLIKTRGQQVTLRCSSQSGHNTVSWYQQALGQGPQFIFQYYREEENGRGNFPPRFSGLQFPNYSSELNVNALELDDSALYLCASSLDPPGSGANVLTFGAGSRLTVL.

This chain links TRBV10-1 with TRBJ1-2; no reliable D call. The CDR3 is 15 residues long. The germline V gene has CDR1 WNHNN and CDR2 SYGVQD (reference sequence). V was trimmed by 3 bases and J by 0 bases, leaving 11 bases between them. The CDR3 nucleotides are TGCGCCAGCAGTGACTGCCCGGGGTCTAACTATGGCTACACCTTC. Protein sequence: CASSDCPGSNYGYTF.

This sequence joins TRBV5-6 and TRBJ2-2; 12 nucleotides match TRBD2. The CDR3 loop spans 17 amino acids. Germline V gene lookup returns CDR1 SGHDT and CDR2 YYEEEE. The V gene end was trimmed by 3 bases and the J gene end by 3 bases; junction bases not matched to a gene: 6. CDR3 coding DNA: TGTGCCAGCAGCTGGAACGGACTAGCGGGGTACACCGGGGAGCTGTTTTTT. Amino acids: CASSWNGLAGYTGELFF. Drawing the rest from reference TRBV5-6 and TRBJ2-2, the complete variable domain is DAGVTQSPTHLIKTRGQQVTLRCSPKSGHDTVSWYQQALGQGPQFIFQYYEEEERQRGNFPDRFSGHQFPNYSSELNVNALLLGDSALYLCASSWNGLAGYTGELFFGEGSRLTVL.

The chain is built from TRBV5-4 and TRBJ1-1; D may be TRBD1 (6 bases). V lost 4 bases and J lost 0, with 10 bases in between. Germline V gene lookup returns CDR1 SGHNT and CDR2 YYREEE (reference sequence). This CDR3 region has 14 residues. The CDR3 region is CASSATGLNTEAFF. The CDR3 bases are TGTGCCAGCAGCGCCACAGGGTTGAACACTGAAGCTTTCTTT.

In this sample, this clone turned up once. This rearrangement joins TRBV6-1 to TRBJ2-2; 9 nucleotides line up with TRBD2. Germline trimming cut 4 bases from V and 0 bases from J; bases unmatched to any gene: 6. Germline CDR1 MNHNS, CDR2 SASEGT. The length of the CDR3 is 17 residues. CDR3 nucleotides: TGTGCCAGCAGTGGACTAGCGGTGAACGCGAACACCGGGGAGCTGTTTTTT. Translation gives CASSGLAVNANTGELFF.

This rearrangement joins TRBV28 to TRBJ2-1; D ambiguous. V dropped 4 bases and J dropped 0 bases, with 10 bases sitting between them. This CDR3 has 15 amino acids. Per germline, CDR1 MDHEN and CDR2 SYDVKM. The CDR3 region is CASSSQKSSYNEQFF. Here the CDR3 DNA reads TGTGCCAGCAGTTCACAGAAAAGCTCCTACAATGAGCAGTTCTTC.

CDR3 DNA: TGTGCCAGCAGTGAAGCGTGGGCGGGCCGGGACAGGGGGCGTGGTCAGCCCCAGCATTTT. Translation gives CASSEAWAGRDRGRGQPQHF. The chain is built from TRBV6-1 and TRBJ1-5, with 12 bases that match TRBD1. CDR1 is MNHNS and CDR2 is SASEGT in the germline V gene. The ends lost 0 bases at V and 6 bases at J; junction bases unmatched: 15. The CDR3 runs to 20 residues.

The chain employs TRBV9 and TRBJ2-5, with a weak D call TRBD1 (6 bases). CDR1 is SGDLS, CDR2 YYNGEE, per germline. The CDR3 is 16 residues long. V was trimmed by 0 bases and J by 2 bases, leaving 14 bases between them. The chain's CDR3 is CASSVEPDRQQETQYF. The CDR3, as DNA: TGTGCCAGCAGCGTAGAGCCGGACAGACAACAAGAGACCCAGTACTTC. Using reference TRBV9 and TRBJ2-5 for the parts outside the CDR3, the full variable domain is DSGVTQTPKHLITATGQRVTLRCSPRSGDLSVYWYQQSLDQGLQFLIQYYNGEERAKGNILERFSAQQFPDLHSELNLSSLELGDSALYFCASSVEPDRQQETQYFGPGTRLLVL.

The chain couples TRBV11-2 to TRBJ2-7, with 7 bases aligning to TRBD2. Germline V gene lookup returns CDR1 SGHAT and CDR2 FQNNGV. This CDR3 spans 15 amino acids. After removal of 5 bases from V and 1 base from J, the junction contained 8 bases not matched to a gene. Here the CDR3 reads CASSPRTSGSYEQYF. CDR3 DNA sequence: TGTGCCAGCAGCCCTCGGACTAGTGGGTCCTACGAGCAGTACTTC.

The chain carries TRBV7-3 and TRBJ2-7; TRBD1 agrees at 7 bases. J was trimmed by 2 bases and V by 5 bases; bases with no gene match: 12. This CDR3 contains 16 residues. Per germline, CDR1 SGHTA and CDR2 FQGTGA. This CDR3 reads CASSTPVTGNPYEQYF. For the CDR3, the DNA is TGTGCCAGCAGCACGCCCGTGACAGGGAACCCCTACGAGCAGTACTTC. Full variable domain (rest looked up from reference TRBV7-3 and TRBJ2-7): GAGVSQTPSNKVTEKGKYVELRCDPISGHTALYWYRQSLGQGPEFLIYFQGTGAADDSGLPNDRFFAVRPEGSVSTLKIQRTERGDSAVYLCASSTPVTGNPYEQYFGPGTRLTVT.

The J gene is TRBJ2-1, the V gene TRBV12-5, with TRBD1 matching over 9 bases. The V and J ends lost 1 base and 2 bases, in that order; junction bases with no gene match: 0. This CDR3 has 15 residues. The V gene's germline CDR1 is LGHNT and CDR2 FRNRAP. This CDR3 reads CASGLGTGAYNEQFF. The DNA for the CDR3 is TGTGCTAGTGGTTTGGGGACAGGGGCCTACAATGAGCAGTTCTTC.

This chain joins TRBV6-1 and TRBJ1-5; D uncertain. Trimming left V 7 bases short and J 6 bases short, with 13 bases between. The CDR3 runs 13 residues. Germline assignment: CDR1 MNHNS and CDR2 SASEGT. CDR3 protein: CASIRLSGQPQHF. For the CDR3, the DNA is TGTGCCAGCATACGCTTAAGCGGTCAGCCCCAGCATTTT.

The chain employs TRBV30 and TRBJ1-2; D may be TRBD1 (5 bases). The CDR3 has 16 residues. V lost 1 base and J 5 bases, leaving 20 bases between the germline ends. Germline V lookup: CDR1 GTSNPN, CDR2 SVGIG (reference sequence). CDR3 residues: CAWSGGGRVDLYGYTF. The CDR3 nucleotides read TGTGCCTGGAGTGGTGGGGGGAGGGTGGATCTGTATGGCTACACCTTC.

DNA of the CDR3: TGTGCCAGCAGCCAAGTCGAAGCGGGGACAGGGGGCACCGGGGAGCTGTTTTTT. This codes for CASSQVEAGTGGTGELFF. The gene calls are TRBV14 and TRBJ2-2; 11 bases line up with TRBD1. The germline CDR1 and CDR2 sequences are SGHDN and FVKESK. J lost 4 bases, V lost 1 base, and 8 bases had no gene match. This CDR3 comprises 18 residues. The whole variable domain, remainder taken from reference TRBV14 and TRBJ2-2, is EAGVTQFPSHSVIEKGQTVTLRCDPISGHDNLYWYRRVMGKEIKFLLHFVKESKQDESGMPNNRFLAERTGGTYSTLKVQPAELEDSGVYFCASSQVEAGTGGTGELFFGEGSRLTVL.

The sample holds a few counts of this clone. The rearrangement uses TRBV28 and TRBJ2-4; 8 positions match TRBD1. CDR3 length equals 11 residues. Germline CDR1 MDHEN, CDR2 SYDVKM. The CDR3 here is CVSGTGKIQYF. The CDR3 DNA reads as TGTGTTTCCGGGACAGGCAAAATTCAGTACTTC.

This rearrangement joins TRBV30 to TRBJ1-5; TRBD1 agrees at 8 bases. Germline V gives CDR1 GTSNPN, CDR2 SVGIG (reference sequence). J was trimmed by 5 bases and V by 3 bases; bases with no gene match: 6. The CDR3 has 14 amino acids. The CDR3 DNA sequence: TGTGCCTGGAGCCTGACAGGGGAGCATCAGCCCCAGCATTTT. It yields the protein CAWSLTGEHQPQHF.

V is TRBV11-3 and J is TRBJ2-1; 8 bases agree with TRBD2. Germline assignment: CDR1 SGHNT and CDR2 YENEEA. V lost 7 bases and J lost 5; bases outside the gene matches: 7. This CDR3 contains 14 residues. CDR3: CASNNGGANNEQFF. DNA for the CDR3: TGTGCCAGCAATAACGGGGGGGCCAACAATGAGCAGTTCTTC.

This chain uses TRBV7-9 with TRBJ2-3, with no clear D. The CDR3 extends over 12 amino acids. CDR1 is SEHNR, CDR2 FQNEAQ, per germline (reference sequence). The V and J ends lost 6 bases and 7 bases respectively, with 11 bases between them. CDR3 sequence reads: CASRSVAHTQYF. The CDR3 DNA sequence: TGTGCCAGCAGATCGGTAGCCCATACGCAGTATTTT.

In DNA form, the CDR3 reads TGTGCCAGCAGCCCCACGTCAAGACTAGCGGTGAAGTCTAGCACAGATACGCAGTATTTT. It codes for CASSPTSRLAVKSSTDTQYF. The V and J genes are TRBV5-4 and TRBJ2-3, with 9 nucleotides matching TRBD2. The CDR3 totals 20 residues. Losses at the gene ends were 4 bases for V and 0 bases for J; bases not matched to a gene: 18. Per germline, CDR1 SGHNT and CDR2 YYREEE (reference sequence).

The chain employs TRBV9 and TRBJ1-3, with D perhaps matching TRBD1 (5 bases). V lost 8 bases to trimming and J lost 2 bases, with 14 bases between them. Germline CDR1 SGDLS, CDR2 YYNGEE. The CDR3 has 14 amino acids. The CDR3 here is CASAPGSTGNTIYF. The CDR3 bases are TGTGCCAGTGCCCCAGGGTCCACTGGAAACACCATATATTTT.

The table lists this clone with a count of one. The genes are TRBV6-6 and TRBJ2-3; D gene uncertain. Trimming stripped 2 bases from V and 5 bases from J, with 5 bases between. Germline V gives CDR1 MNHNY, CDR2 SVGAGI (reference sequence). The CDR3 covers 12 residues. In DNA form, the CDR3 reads TGTGCCAGCAGTTACCCCGGAGATACGCAGTATTTT. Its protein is CASSYPGDTQYF.

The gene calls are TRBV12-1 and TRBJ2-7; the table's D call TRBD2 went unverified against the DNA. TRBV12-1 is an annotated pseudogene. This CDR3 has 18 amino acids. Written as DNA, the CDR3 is TGTGCCAGCAGCCTTAAATCGACTAGATCTCGAAATACCTACGAGCAGTACTTC. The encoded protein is CASSLKSTRSRNTYEQYF.

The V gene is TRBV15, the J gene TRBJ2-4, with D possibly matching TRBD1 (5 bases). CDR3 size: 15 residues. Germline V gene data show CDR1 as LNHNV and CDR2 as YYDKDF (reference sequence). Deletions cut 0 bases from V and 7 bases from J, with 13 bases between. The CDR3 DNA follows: TGTGCCACCAGCAGAGAAGAACAGGATTTTAACATTCAGTACTTC. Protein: CATSREEQDFNIQYF.

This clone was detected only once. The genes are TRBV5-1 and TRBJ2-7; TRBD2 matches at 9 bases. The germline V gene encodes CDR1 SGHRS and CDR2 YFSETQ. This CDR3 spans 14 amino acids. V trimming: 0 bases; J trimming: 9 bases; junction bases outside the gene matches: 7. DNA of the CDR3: TGCGCCAGCAGCTTGGTAGGTCTAGCGGGATCGCAGTACTTC. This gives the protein CASSLVGLAGSQYF.

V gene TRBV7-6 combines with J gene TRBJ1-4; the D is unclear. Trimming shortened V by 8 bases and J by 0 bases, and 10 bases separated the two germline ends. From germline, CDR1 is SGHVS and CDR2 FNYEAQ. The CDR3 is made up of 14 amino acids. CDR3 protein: CASRLTATNEKLFF. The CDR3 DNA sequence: TGTGCCAGCCGCCTAACGGCAACTAATGAAAAACTGTTTTTT.

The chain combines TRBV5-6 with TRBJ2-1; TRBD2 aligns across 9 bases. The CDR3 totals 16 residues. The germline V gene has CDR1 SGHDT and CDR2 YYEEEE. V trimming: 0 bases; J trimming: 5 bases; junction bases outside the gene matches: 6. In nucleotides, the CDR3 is TGTGCCAGCAGCTTGGCCGCTAGCGGGGTTCACAATGAGCAGTTCTTC. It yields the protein CASSLAASGVHNEQFF.